These T cell receptor beta chains were read from a single sample in a study of beta chain features in type 1 diabetes. The repertoire was sequenced with immunoSEQ multiplex PCR; TCRdb's copy has only in-frame clones and lacks some. This sample has 250,000 to 350,000 clones, with around 15% found just once. Sequencing input: central memory CD4+ T cells from blood. The receptors were sampled from a man younger than 45 in good health. Both conserved end residues are part of each CDR3. D genes are given only for firm matches. For some rows the clone size is stated as once, few or many, or as a class when expanded; others skip it.

TRBJ1-2 few 14 NA TRBV6-5 CASSYSGQGNGYTF TGTGCCAGCAGTTATTCGGGGCAGGGAAATGGCTACACCTTC
TRBJ2-7 few 11 NA TRBV20-1 CSAARGEEQYF TGCAGTGCTGCACGTGGAGAGGAGCAGTACTTC
TRBJ1-6 NA 16 TRBD1 TRBV30 CAWMVPLTGGRSPLHF TGTGCCTGGATGGTCCCCCTGACAGGGGGCAGGTCACCCCTCCACTTT
TRBJ2-3 NA 14 NA TRBV5-1 CASSLSTGTDTQYF TGCGCCAGCAGCTTGTCGACAGGCACAGATACGCAGTATTTT
TRBJ2-2 NA 16 NA TRBV5-1 CATKTSNRVDTGELFF TGCGCCACCAAGACTTCCAACAGGGTAGACACCGGGGAGCTGTTTTTT
TRBJ2-7 few 14 NA TRBV6-5 CASTRRGHVYEQYF TGTGCCAGCACCCGTCGGGGGCACGTCTACGAGCAGTACTTC
TRBJ2-1 NA 19 NA TRBV21-1 CASSSQAGGRSDSYNEQFF TGTGCCAGCAGCTCTCAAGCGGGAGGGAGATCCGACTCCTACAATGAGCAGTTCTTC
TRBJ1-2 NA 15 NA TRBV4-1 CASSQAATGDYGYTF TGCGCCAGCAGCCAAGCAGCGACGGGGGACTATGGCTACACCTTC
TRBJ2-7 NA 14 NA TRBV19 CASSTRDGSYEQYF TGTGCCAGTAGTACCCGGGACGGCTCCTACGAGCAGTACTTC
TRBJ2-2 NA 16 NA TRBV19 CASSSWSSGLTGELFF TGTGCCAGTAGCTCTTGGTCCTCGGGGCTTACCGGGGAGCTGTTTTTT
TRBJ1-1 few 10 NA TRBV20-1 CSASPRGAFF TGCAGTGCTAGCCCTAGGGGAGCTTTCTTT
TRBJ2-1 NA 15 TRBD1 TRBV9 CASSAGQGLNNEQFF TGTGCCAGCAGCGCAGGACAGGGATTAAACAATGAGCAGTTCTTC
TRBJ1-5 many 16 NA TRBV5-1 CASRLPKVQCNQPQHF TGCGCCAGCAGACTACCAAAGGTTCAGTGCAATCAGCCCCAGCATTTT
TRBJ2-3 few 17 TRBD2 TRBV18 CASSPAGGRHRTDTQYF TGTGCCAGCTCACCAGCGGGGGGACGTCATAGGACAGATACGCAGTATTTT
TRBJ2-5 NA 13 NA TRBV7-7 CASSLGREGTQYF TGTGCCAGCAGCTTAGGGCGCGAGGGGACCCAGTACTTC